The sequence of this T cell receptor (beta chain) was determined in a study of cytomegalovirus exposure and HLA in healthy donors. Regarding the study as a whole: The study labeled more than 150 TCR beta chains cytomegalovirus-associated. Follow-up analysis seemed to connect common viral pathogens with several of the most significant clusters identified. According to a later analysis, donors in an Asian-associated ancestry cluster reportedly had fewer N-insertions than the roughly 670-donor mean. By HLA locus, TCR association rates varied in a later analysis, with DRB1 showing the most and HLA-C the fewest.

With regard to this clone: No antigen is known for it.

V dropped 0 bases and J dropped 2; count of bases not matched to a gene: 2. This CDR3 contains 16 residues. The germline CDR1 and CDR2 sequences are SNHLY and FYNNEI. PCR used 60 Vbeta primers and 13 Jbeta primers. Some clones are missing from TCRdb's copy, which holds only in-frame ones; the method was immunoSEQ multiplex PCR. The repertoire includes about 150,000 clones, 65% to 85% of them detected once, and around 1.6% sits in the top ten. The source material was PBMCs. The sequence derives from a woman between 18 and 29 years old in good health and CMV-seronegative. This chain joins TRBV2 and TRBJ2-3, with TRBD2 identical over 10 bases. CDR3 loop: CASSEASGGTTDTQYF. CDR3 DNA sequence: TGTGCCAGCAGTGAAGCTAGCGGGGGGACCACAGATACGCAGTATTTT.